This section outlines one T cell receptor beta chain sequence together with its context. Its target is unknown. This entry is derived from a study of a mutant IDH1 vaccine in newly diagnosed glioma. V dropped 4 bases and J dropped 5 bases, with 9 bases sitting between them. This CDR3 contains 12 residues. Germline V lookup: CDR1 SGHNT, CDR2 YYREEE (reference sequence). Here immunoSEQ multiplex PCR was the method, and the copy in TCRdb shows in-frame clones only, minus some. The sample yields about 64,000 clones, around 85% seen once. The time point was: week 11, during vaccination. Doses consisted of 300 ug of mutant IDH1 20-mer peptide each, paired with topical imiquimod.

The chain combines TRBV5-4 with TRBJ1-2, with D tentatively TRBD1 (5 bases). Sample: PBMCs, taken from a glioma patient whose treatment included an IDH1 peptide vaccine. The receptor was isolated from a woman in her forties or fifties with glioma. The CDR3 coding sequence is TGTGCCAGCAGCAGCGGGACGTATGGCTACACCTTC. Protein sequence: CASSSGTYGYTF. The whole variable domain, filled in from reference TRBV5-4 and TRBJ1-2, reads ETGVTQSPTHLIKTRGQQVTLRCSSQSGHNTVSWYQQALGQGPQFIFQYYREEENGRGNFPPRFSGLQFPNYSSELNVNALELDDSALYLCASSSGTYGYTFGSGTRLTVV.